This T cell receptor (beta chain) was sequenced during a study of shared clonotypes between healthy human individuals. Regarding this clone: Its antigen is unidentified.

Naive CD8 isolation took CD45RO-negative cells positively selected for CCR7 and excluded terminally differentiated effector memory CD45RA+ cells. General observations from the study: Naive subsets typically showed greater estimated richness than memory subsets.

Per germline, CDR1 MNHEY and CDR2 SMNVEV (reference sequence). This CDR3 is 17 amino acids long. The V and J ends lost 8 bases and 1 base respectively, with 22 bases between them. The assay was immunoSEQ multiplex PCR, and TCRdb's table has in-frame clones only and misses some. The sample records approximately 2,000,000 clones, approximately 92% being singletons. The genes are TRBV27 and TRBJ2-3; either TRBD1 or TRBD2 may supply D (5 bases each). Material: naive CD8+ T cells from PBMCs. The sequence was obtained from a man aged 18 to 30 in good health. Some clones in this sample may be carry-over from other donors' samples. The CDR3 spells CASRQEAKGYGTDTQYF. The CDR3, as DNA: TGTGCCAGCCGTCAGGAGGCGAAGGGGTACGGCACAGATACGCAGTATTTT.